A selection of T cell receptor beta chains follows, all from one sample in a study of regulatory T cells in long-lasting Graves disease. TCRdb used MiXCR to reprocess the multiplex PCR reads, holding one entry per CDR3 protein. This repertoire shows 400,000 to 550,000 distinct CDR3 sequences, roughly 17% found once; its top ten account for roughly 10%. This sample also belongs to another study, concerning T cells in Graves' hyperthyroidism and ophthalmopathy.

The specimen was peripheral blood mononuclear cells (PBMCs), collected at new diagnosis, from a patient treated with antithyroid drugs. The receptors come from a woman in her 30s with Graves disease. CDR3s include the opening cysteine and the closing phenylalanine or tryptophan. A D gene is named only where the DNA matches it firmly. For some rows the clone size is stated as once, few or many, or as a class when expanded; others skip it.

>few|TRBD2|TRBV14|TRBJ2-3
TGTGCCAGCAGCCAAGTTTTCGGGCTAGCGGGGCAGTATTTT
CASSQVFGLAGQYF
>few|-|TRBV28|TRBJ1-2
TGTGCCAGCACGGGACGGATGTATGGCTACACCTTC
CASTGRMYGYTF
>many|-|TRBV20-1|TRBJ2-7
TGCAGTGCTAGAGTTAGTGAGAACTACGAGCAGTACTTC
CSARVSENYEQYF
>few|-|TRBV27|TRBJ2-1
TGTGCCAGCAGTCTCCGGTTACTTCTGTCCAATGAGCAGTTCTTC
CASSLRLLLSNEQFF
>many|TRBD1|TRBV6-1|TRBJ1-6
TGTGCCAGCAGACAGGACAGGGAAGGGTCACCCCTCCACTTT
CASRQDREGSPLHF
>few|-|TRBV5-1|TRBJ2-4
TGCGCCAGCAGCGTCAACGCCCAGGTTATGGACTACATTCAGTACTTC
CASSVNAQVMDYIQYF
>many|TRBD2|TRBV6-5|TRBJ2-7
TGTGCCAGCAGTTATGGCGGGAGTAAGCAGTACTTC
CASSYGGSKQYF
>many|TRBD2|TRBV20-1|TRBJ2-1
TGCAGTGCTAGAGGGCTAGCGGGAGGCTATGGGTCGAATGAGCAGTTCTTC
CSARGLAGGYGSNEQFF
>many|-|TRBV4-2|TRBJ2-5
TGTGCCAGCAGCCTCGCCCGGGACTCCCAAGAGACCCAGTACTTC
CASSLARDSQETQYF
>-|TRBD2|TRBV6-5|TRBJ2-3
TGTGCCAGCAGTTACCTGGCCAGGATAGCGGGATTGGGGGGCACAGATACGCAGTATTTT
CASSYLARIAGLGGTDTQYF
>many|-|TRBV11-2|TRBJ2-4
TGTGCCAGCAGCTTAGACCTCAAAAACATTCAGTACTTC
CASSLDLKNIQYF
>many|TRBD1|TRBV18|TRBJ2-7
TGTGCCAGCTCGCCTCTGGTAGGACAGGGGACCTACGAGCAGTACTTC
CASSPLVGQGTYEQYF
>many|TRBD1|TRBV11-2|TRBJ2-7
TGTGCCAGCAGCTTAATTAAGGGACAGGCCTACGAGCAGTACTTC
CASSLIKGQAYEQYF
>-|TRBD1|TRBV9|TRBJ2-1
TGTGCCAGCAGCGCCCCCAAGCAGGGGGCTTACAATGAGCAGTTCTTC
CASSAPKQGAYNEQFF
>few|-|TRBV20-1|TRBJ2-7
TGCAGTGCTAGCCGTCCGAGGGAGGCTTACGAGCAGTACTTC
CSASRPREAYEQYF
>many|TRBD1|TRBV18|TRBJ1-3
TGTGCCAGCTCTCTTGACAGGGGAGACACCATATATTTT
CASSLDRGDTIYF
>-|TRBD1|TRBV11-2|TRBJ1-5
TGTGCCAGCAGCCAAAACAGGGGGAATCAGCCCCGGCATTTT
CASSQNRGNQPRHF
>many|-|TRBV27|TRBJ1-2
TGTGCCAGCAGTTTGGAGCCAGGCCGTTACGGCTACACCTTC
CASSLEPGRYGYTF
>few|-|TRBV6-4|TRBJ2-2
TGTGCCAGCAGTGACTCAAAGTACTTGGGACAGAACACCGGGGAGCTGTTTTTT
CASSDSKYLGQNTGELFF
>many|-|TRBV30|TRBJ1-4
TGTGCCTCCGAAACAGGGACGGAGGAAAAACTGTTTTTT
CASETGTEEKLFF
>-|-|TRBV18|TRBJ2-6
TGTGCCAGCTCACCAGCGTTCGGGGCCAACGTCCTGACTTTC
CASSPAFGANVLTF
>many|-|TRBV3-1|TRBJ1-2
TGTGCCAGCAGCCAAGATTCCAGCCACTATGGCTACACCTTC
CASSQDSSHYGYTF
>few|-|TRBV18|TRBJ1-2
TGTGCCAGCTCACCAGGTGCTAACTATGGCTGCACCTTC
CASSPGANYGCTF
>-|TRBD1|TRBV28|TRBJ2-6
TGTGCCAGCAGCACCACCGATTGGGACAGGGTTTCTGGGGCCAACGTCCTGACTTTC
CASSTTDWDRVSGANVLTF
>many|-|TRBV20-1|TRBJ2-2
TGCAGTGCTAGAGACAAGGCGGGCGGTAACACCGGGGAGCTGTTTTTT
CSARDKAGGNTGELFF
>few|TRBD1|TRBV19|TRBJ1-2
TGTGCCAGTAGGGGCAGGGGGCCGGATGGCTACACCTTC
CASRGRGPDGYTF
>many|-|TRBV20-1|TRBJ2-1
TGCAGTCCCCCTTGGGTACAGAAAAACTACAATGAGCAGTTCTTC
CSPPWVQKNYNEQFF
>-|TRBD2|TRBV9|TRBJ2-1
TGTGCCAGCAGCGCTCGGACTAGCGGGGTGAGGAATGAGCAGTTCTTC
CASSARTSGVRNEQFF
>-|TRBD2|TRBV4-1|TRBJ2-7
TGCGCCAGCAGCCAATCCCTGGGACTAGCGGTACCCTACGAGCAGTACTTC
CASSQSLGLAVPYEQYF
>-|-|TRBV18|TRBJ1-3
TGTGCCAGCTCACCAATCTCTGGAAACACCATACATTTT
CASSPISGNTIHF
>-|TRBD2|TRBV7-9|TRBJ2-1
TGTGCCAGCCCACGGCTAGCGGGAGGGCTAGGGGATGAGCAGTTCTTC
CASPRLAGGLGDEQFF
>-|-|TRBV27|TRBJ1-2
TGTGCCAGCAGTTCCGAGGGTCCTAACTATGGCTACACCTTC
CASSSEGPNYGYTF
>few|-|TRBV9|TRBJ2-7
TGTGCCAGCAGCGCACAGGGTTACTCCTACGAGCAGTACTTC
CASSAQGYSYEQYF
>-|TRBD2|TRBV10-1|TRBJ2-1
TGCGCCAGCAGTGAACGACTAGCGGGAGCCGGTGAGCAGTTCTTC
CASSERLAGAGEQFF
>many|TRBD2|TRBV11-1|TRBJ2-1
TGTGCCAGCAGCTCTAGCGGGCGAGTCTCCTACAATGAGCAGTTCTTC
CASSSSGRVSYNEQFF
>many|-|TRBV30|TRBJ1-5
TGTGCCTGGAGTGATCAAGGAGGCAATCAGCCCCAGCATTTT
CAWSDQGGNQPQHF
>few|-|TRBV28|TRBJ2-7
TGTGCCAGCAGGGTGGCGGAGAACGAGCAGTACTTC
CASRVAENEQYF
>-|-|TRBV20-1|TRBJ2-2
TGCAGTGCTAGCGTCACTAGGAGGATCTCCGGGGAGCTGCTTTTT
CSASVTRRISGELLF
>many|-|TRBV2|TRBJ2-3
TGTGCCAGCCTAGAGCGAGCGACAGATACGCAGTATTTT
CASLERATDTQYF